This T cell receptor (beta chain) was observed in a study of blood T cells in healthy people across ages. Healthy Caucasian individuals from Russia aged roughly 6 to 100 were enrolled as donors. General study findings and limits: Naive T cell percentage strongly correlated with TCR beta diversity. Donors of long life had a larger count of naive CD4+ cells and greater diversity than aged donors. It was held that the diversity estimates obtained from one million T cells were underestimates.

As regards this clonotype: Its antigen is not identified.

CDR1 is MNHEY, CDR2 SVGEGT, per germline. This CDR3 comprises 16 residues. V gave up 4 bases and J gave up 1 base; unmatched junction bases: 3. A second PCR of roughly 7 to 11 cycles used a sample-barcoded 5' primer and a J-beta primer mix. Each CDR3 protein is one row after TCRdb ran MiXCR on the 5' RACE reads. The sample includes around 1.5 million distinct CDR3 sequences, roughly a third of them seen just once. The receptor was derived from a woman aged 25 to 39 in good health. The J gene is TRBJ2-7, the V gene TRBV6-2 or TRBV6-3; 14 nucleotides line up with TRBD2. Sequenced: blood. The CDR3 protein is CASSSGLAGVSYEQYF. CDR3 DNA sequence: TGTGCCAGCAGTTCGGGACTAGCGGGGGTTTCCTACGAGCAGTACTTC.